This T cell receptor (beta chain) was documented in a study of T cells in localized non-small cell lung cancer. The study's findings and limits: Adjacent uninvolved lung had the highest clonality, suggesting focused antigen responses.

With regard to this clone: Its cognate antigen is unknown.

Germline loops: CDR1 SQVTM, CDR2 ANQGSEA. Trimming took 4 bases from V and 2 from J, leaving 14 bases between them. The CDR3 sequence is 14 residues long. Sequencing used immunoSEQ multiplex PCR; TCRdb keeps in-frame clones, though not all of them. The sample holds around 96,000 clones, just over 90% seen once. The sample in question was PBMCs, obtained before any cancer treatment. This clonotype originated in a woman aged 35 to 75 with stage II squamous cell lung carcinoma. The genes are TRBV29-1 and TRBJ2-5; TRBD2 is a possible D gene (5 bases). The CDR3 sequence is CSVGSGNVQETQYF. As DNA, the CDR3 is TGCAGCGTTGGATCGGGAAATGTTCAAGAGACCCAGTACTTC.